A selection of T cell receptor beta chains follows, all from one sample in a study of cytomegalovirus exposure and HLA in healthy donors. Data came from immunoSEQ multiplex PCR; TCRdb stores just in-frame clones and leaves some out. This sample has roughly 120,000 clones, with around three quarters found just once. Specimen: PBMCs. These receptors came from an older woman in good health and CMV-seropositive. Both conserved end residues are part of each CDR3. D genes are given only for firm matches. Not every row has a clone size; where given, it reads once, few, many or a size class.

cdr3_nt: TGCGCCAGCAGCCAAGACAGACAGACGACCTACAATGAGCAGTTCTTC; cdr3_aa: CASSQDRQTTYNEQFF; v_call: TRBV4-3; clone_size: -; j_call: TRBJ2-1; d_call: -
cdr3_nt: TGTGCCAGTAGTTGGACAGGGGAAGAGACCCAGTACTTC; cdr3_aa: CASSWTGEETQYF; v_call: TRBV19; clone_size: few; j_call: TRBJ2-5; d_call: TRBD1
cdr3_nt: TGTGCCAGTAGTAAGGCAGGGACTACCGGGGAGCTGTTTTTT; cdr3_aa: CASSKAGTTGELFF; v_call: TRBV19; clone_size: -; j_call: TRBJ2-2; d_call: -
cdr3_nt: TGTGCCAGCAGCCGTACGGGACAGACGAACTCACCCCTCCACTTT; cdr3_aa: CASSRTGQTNSPLHF; v_call: TRBV6-6; clone_size: -; j_call: TRBJ1-6; d_call: TRBD1
cdr3_nt: TGCGCCAGCAGCTTGGTCTCTGGGGGAGGGTCCGTTGGCCCCCAGTACTTC; cdr3_aa: CASSLVSGGGSVGPQYF; v_call: TRBV5-1; clone_size: -; j_call: TRBJ2-5; d_call: TRBD2
cdr3_nt: TGTGCCTGGACGTCTAGGGGGCAGGCCAACTATGGCTACACCTTC; cdr3_aa: CAWTSRGQANYGYTF; v_call: TRBV30; clone_size: few; j_call: TRBJ1-2; d_call: TRBD1
cdr3_nt: TGTGCCAGCAGTTTAGGGGACACTATTAACTATGGCTACACCTTC; cdr3_aa: CASSLGDTINYGYTF; v_call: TRBV28; clone_size: -; j_call: TRBJ1-2; d_call: -
cdr3_nt: TGTGCCAGCAGGTACTTCGGAGGACCTGAAGCTTTCTTT; cdr3_aa: CASRYFGGPEAFF; v_call: TRBV7-2; clone_size: -; j_call: TRBJ1-1; d_call: -
cdr3_nt: TGTGCCAGCAGTGACTACAGGGACAGGATAATTTACGAGCAGTACTTC; cdr3_aa: CASSDYRDRIIYEQYF; v_call: TRBV6-4; clone_size: -; j_call: TRBJ2-7; d_call: TRBD1
cdr3_nt: TGTGCCAGTACCCCGGGACAGGGGGCCTACGAGCAGTACTTC; cdr3_aa: CASTPGQGAYEQYF; v_call: TRBV19; clone_size: -; j_call: TRBJ2-7; d_call: TRBD1
cdr3_nt: TGTGCCAGCATCGGGGTAGGCCTCAGCGAAGAGACCCAGTACTTC; cdr3_aa: CASIGVGLSEETQYF; v_call: TRBV2; clone_size: once; j_call: TRBJ2-5; d_call: -
cdr3_nt: TGTGCCAGTAGGCCCGGAACCACTACAGGCACCTACGAGCAGTACTTC; cdr3_aa: CASRPGTTTGTYEQYF; v_call: TRBV19; clone_size: once; j_call: TRBJ2-7; d_call: -
cdr3_nt: TGTGCCACCAGCAGAGATGGGGGACAGGCTAATGAAAAACTGTTTTTT; cdr3_aa: CATSRDGGQANEKLFF; v_call: TRBV15; clone_size: once; j_call: TRBJ1-4; d_call: TRBD1
cdr3_nt: TGTGCCAGCACGATACAGGGGGTCACCTACGAGCAGTACTTC; cdr3_aa: CASTIQGVTYEQYF; v_call: TRBV2; clone_size: -; j_call: TRBJ2-7; d_call: TRBD1
cdr3_nt: TGTGCCAGCAGCTTGGGACCGGCGGTCAGCACAGATACGCAGTATTTT; cdr3_aa: CASSLGPAVSTDTQYF; v_call: TRBV5-5; clone_size: -; j_call: TRBJ2-3; d_call: -
cdr3_nt: TGTGCCAGCAGTGGGACAGGCAGCAATCAGCCCCAGCATTTT; cdr3_aa: CASSGTGSNQPQHF; v_call: TRBV2; clone_size: once; j_call: TRBJ1-5; d_call: TRBD1
cdr3_nt: TGTGCCAGCAGCCTTCAACTAGCGGGAGGAGACATTCAGTACTTC; cdr3_aa: CASSLQLAGGDIQYF; v_call: TRBV7-2; clone_size: -; j_call: TRBJ2-4; d_call: TRBD2
cdr3_nt: TGTGCCAGCAGCTACCAGGAGACAGGGATAACCGGGGAGCTGTTTTTT; cdr3_aa: CASSYQETGITGELFF; v_call: TRBV5-8; clone_size: -; j_call: TRBJ2-2; d_call: TRBD1
cdr3_nt: TGTGCCAGCAGCGTAGTAGGGGATGGTAACACCGGGGAGCTGTTTTTT; cdr3_aa: CASSVVGDGNTGELFF; v_call: TRBV9; clone_size: -; j_call: TRBJ2-2; d_call: -
cdr3_nt: TGTGCCAGCAGCTTAGCCACAGGGGTCGAGCAGTACTTC; cdr3_aa: CASSLATGVEQYF; v_call: TRBV7-6; clone_size: -; j_call: TRBJ2-7; d_call: TRBD1
cdr3_nt: TGTGCCAGCAGCCCGATCGTAGGCACAGATACGCAGTATTTT; cdr3_aa: CASSPIVGTDTQYF; v_call: TRBV4-2; clone_size: few; j_call: TRBJ2-3; d_call: -
cdr3_nt: TGTGCCACCAGCAAGGCAGGGGATTTTAACTATGGCTACACCTTC; cdr3_aa: CATSKAGDFNYGYTF; v_call: TRBV15; clone_size: -; j_call: TRBJ1-2; d_call: -
cdr3_nt: TGTGCCATCAGTGAGAGCGAGGTTAAAGAGACCCAGTACTTC; cdr3_aa: CAISESEVKETQYF; v_call: TRBV10-3; clone_size: -; j_call: TRBJ2-5; d_call: -
cdr3_nt: TGTGCCAGCAGCTCAGCTATGGACAGATATAATTCACCCCTCCACTTT; cdr3_aa: CASSSAMDRYNSPLHF; v_call: TRBV7-2; clone_size: -; j_call: TRBJ1-6; d_call: -
cdr3_nt: TGTGCCAGCAGCCAAACCGGGACAGGGGGGAAAAAACTGTTTTTT; cdr3_aa: CASSQTGTGGKKLFF; v_call: TRBV4-2; clone_size: few; j_call: TRBJ1-4; d_call: TRBD1
cdr3_nt: TGCAGCGTGGAAACAGGGGCAAAGTCCTACGAGCAGTACTTC; cdr3_aa: CSVETGAKSYEQYF; v_call: TRBV29-1; clone_size: -; j_call: TRBJ2-7; d_call: TRBD1
cdr3_nt: TGTGCCAGCAGCTCAACACCGACAATCTACAATGAGCAGTTCTTC; cdr3_aa: CASSSTPTIYNEQFF; v_call: TRBV7-2; clone_size: -; j_call: TRBJ2-1; d_call: -
cdr3_nt: TGTGCCAGCAGTTATAGGTTAGGAGGGCCGGGTGAGACCCAGTACTTC; cdr3_aa: CASSYRLGGPGETQYF; v_call: TRBV7-2; clone_size: -; j_call: TRBJ2-5; d_call: -
cdr3_nt: TGTGCCAGCAGCATATGGCACCAGAACACTGAAGCTTTCTTT; cdr3_aa: CASSIWHQNTEAFF; v_call: TRBV5-8; clone_size: -; j_call: TRBJ1-1; d_call: -
cdr3_nt: TGTGCCAGCAGCTTAGCGAGTACTACAACTAATGAAAAACTGTTTTTT; cdr3_aa: CASSLASTTTNEKLFF; v_call: TRBV7-2; clone_size: few; j_call: TRBJ1-4; d_call: -
cdr3_nt: TGTGCCAGCTCACCCTCTGTCAGCAATCAGCCCCAGCATTTT; cdr3_aa: CASSPSVSNQPQHF; v_call: TRBV18; clone_size: -; j_call: TRBJ1-5; d_call: -
cdr3_nt: TGTGCCAGCTATTACCCAGGGCGGCCCTACGAGCAGTACTTC; cdr3_aa: CASYYPGRPYEQYF; v_call: TRBV27; clone_size: -; j_call: TRBJ2-7; d_call: -
cdr3_nt: TGTGCCAGTGCTCGGGACAGGCCGGGCAATCAGCCCCAGCATTTT; cdr3_aa: CASARDRPGNQPQHF; v_call: TRBV19; clone_size: -; j_call: TRBJ1-5; d_call: TRBD1
cdr3_nt: TGTGCCAGCAGCTTAGGCGGGACAGGGAGGGAGACCCAGTACTTC; cdr3_aa: CASSLGGTGRETQYF; v_call: TRBV7-9; clone_size: -; j_call: TRBJ2-5; d_call: TRBD1
cdr3_nt: TGTGCCAGCAGCTTAAGGCCGTTGACAGGGAATAATTCACCCCTCCACTTT; cdr3_aa: CASSLRPLTGNNSPLHF; v_call: TRBV7-6; clone_size: -; j_call: TRBJ1-6; d_call: TRBD1
cdr3_nt: TGTGCCAGCAGCTGGGGGGATTTATATAATTCACCCCTCCACTTT; cdr3_aa: CASSWGDLYNSPLHF; v_call: TRBV5-4; clone_size: -; j_call: TRBJ1-6; d_call: -
cdr3_nt: TGTGCCAGCAGCTTAGCGTTCGCGGTCAATGAGCAGTTCTTC; cdr3_aa: CASSLAFAVNEQFF; v_call: TRBV7-2; clone_size: -; j_call: TRBJ2-1; d_call: -